These T cell receptor beta chains were read from a single sample in a study of T-cell reconstitution after alpha-beta-depleted transplantation in children. A single record per CDR3 protein comes from TCRdb applying MiXCR to the PCR reads. The table includes about 540,000 distinct CDR3 sequences, about 18% detected once. Here the sequenced sample was PBMCs from the stem cell graft donor, taken from the stem cell graft. Receptors were obtained from a human donor who donated a stem cell graft to a child with acute lymphoblastic leukemia. CDR3s include the opening cysteine and the closing phenylalanine or tryptophan. A D gene is named only where the DNA matches it firmly. Only part of the rows carry a size: once, few, many, or a class if the clone is expanded.

clone_size	j_call	d_call	v_call	cdr3_nt	cdr3_aa
few	TRBJ2-2	-	TRBV28	TGTGCCAGCACGGGGGAATTGGGCGGGGAGCTGTTTTTT	CASTGELGGELFF
-	TRBJ1-5	-	TRBV4-1	TGCGCCAGCAGCCCGCACGGTCCGGGGAGCAATCAGCCCCAGCATTTT	CASSPHGPGSNQPQHF
few	TRBJ2-1	TRBD2	TRBV20-1	TGCAGTGCTAGCTGGGCGGGAGGGCCCAATGAGCAGTTCTTC	CSASWAGGPNEQFF
-	TRBJ2-1	TRBD2	TRBV11-2	TGTGCCAGCAGCGCGCCGCCCGGGACTAGCGTTGGATACTTCTCCTACAATGAGCAGTTCTTC	CASSAPPGTSVGYFSYNEQFF
few	TRBJ2-3	TRBD2	TRBV5-1	TGCGCCAGCCATCCGGGACTAGCGGAAGGCACAGATACGCAGTATTTT	CASHPGLAEGTDTQYF
few	TRBJ2-5	TRBD2	TRBV12-5	TGTGCTAGTGGTTCCGAAATCCGGGGGGGTAGGGAGACCCAGTACTTC	CASGSEIRGGRETQYF
-	TRBJ2-7	-	TRBV14	TGTGCCAGCAGCCAAGTAGGGGGGAGAGGCGCTTACGAGCAGTACTTC	CASSQVGGRGAYEQYF
few	TRBJ1-2	-	TRBV27	TGTGCCAGCAGTCCCCTGCCAGGGGAGGTCGACTACTCTAACTATGGCTACACCTTC	CASSPLPGEVDYSNYGYTF
few	TRBJ1-1	-	TRBV15	TGTGCCACCAGCAGACATTCAGAAGGAGATCAAGCTTTCTTT	CATSRHSEGDQAFF
-	TRBJ2-1	TRBD2	TRBV5-1	TGCGCCAGTCAAGCGGGAGAGGACAGTGAGCAGTTCTTC	CASQAGEDSEQFF
-	TRBJ2-7	-	TRBV27	TGTGCCAGCAGCCCAGCCCTGCTTTACTACGAGCAGTACTTC	CASSPALLYYEQYF
few	TRBJ1-6	-	TRBV9	TGTGCCAGCAGCCCCGGGCCAAATTCACCCCTCCACTTT	CASSPGPNSPLHF
many	TRBJ2-3	-	TRBV7-9	TGTGCCAGCAGCTTAGTTCTGGGACGCACAGATACGCAGTATTTT	CASSLVLGRTDTQYF
few	TRBJ2-5	-	TRBV28	TGTGCCAGCAGTTCCCCAGAGACCCAGTACTTC	CASSSPETQYF
-	TRBJ2-1	TRBD2	TRBV12-3/TRBV12-4	TGTGCCAGCTGGCGGCGGGAGGGACCATACAATGAGCAGTTCTTC	CASWRREGPYNEQFF
-	TRBJ2-7	TRBD2	TRBV4-1	TGCGCCAGCAGCCCCGGGACTAGTCCCCACGAGCAGTACTTC	CASSPGTSPHEQYF
-	TRBJ2-2	-	TRBV11-3	TGTGCCAGCAGCATCGGGACAACGAACACCGGGGAGCTGTTTTTT	CASSIGTTNTGELFF
-	TRBJ2-5	-	TRBV5-1	TGCGCCAGCAGCTTCATAGACAGGCAAGAGACCCAGTACTTC	CASSFIDRQETQYF
few	TRBJ2-5	-	TRBV28	TGTGCCAGCAGTCGACTGGGGGTAGCGAAGACCCAGTACTTC	CASSRLGVAKTQYF
-	TRBJ2-7	-	TRBV6-5	TGTGCCAGCAGTTACGAGGGGCCTCCCTACGAGCAGTACTTC	CASSYEGPPYEQYF
-	TRBJ1-1	-	TRBV5-1	TGCGCCAGCAGCTTGGCGTCCCTCGAAGGGGGCACTGAAGCTTTCTTT	CASSLASLEGGTEAFF
few	TRBJ1-5	TRBD1	TRBV7-6	TGTGCCAGCAGCGCTCCAGGGGGCCCCCAGCATTTT	CASSAPGGPQHF
-	TRBJ2-5	-	TRBV13	TGTGCCAGCAGCGTTTCCCTGCGAGAGACCCAGTACTTC	CASSVSLRETQYF
-	TRBJ1-2	TRBD1	TRBV10-1	TGCGCCAGCAGTGACGGGACAGGGTTCGGAGGCTACACCTTC	CASSDGTGFGGYTF
-	TRBJ2-7	TRBD2	TRBV7-9	TGTGCCAGCAGCTCCGGGACTAGCGGGAGGGCCTACGAGCAGTACTTC	CASSSGTSGRAYEQYF
many	TRBJ2-1	-	TRBV5-1	TGCGCCAGCAGCTTGAAGGGGGTCAATGAGCAGTTCTTC	CASSLKGVNEQFF
few	TRBJ1-1	TRBD1	TRBV29-1	TGCAGCGTTGAGCAGGGGGGGAACACTGAAGCTTTCTTT	CSVEQGGNTEAFF
-	TRBJ1-1	-	TRBV6-5	TGTGCCAGCACTCAGACCTGGGGGGGGGGCCGCAACACTGAAGCTTTCTTT	CASTQTWGGGRNTEAFF
few	TRBJ2-7	-	TRBV5-1	TGCGCCAGCAGGCCCGAGCTCACAGGGACGCGTCCAATCCCCTACTACGAGCAGTACTTC	CASRPELTGTRPIPYYEQYF
few	TRBJ2-7	-	TRBV7-7	TGTGCCAGCAGCCCTCGACCTGAGCAGTACTTC	CASSPRPEQYF
-	TRBJ2-1	-	TRBV12-3/TRBV12-4	TGTGCCAGCAATTCACAGCCCCGGTTCGGGCGGTCCTACAATGAGCAGTTCTTC	CASNSQPRFGRSYNEQFF
-	TRBJ2-1	-	TRBV9	TGTGCCAGCAGCCCTAGGGGCCTGAGAGGGGATGAGCAGTTCTTC	CASSPRGLRGDEQFF
few	TRBJ2-7	-	TRBV3-1	TGTGCCAGCAGCCGGAACTATGTCTCCGAGCAGTACTTC	CASSRNYVSEQYF
-	TRBJ2-1	TRBD2	TRBV12-3/TRBV12-4	TGTGCCAGCAGTTTAGCGCTAGCGGGGGATGATGAGCAGTTCTTC	CASSLALAGDDEQFF
-	TRBJ2-5	TRBD1	TRBV6-5	TGTGCCAGCAGTTACGGGACAGGGCAAGAGACCCAGTACTTC	CASSYGTGQETQYF
few	TRBJ2-3	-	TRBV7-2	TGTGCCAGCAGCTTAGTAACCGGGGGGCGCACCACAGATACGCAGTATTTT	CASSLVTGGRTTDTQYF
once	TRBJ2-5	-	TRBV29-1	TGCAGCGTTGTTGCACTCCAAGAGACCCAGTACTTC	CSVVALQETQYF
few	TRBJ1-5	-	TRBV5-1	TGCGCCAGCAGCTTGGGTTCAGGCCGCAATCAGCCCCAGCATTTT	CASSLGSGRNQPQHF
-	TRBJ1-2	TRBD1	TRBV27	TGTGCCAGCAGCTTGAGGGGGACAGGGGTTTATGGCTATGGCTACACCTTC	CASSLRGTGVYGYGYTF
-	TRBJ2-7	TRBD1	TRBV24-1	TGTGCCACCAGTGATTCCGGGACAGGGGGGTACGAGCAGTACTTC	CATSDSGTGGYEQYF
-	TRBJ2-7	-	TRBV28	TGTGCCAGCAGTTTTCATTTAGCGGAGCTCTCCTACGAGCAGTACTTC	CASSFHLAELSYEQYF
-	TRBJ2-4	-	TRBV29-1	TGCAGCGTTGAGTTGGACAGCAAAAACATTCAGTACTTC	CSVELDSKNIQYF
-	TRBJ1-1	TRBD1	TRBV27	TGTGCCAGCACCCGGGGGTGGACAGGGCCCGGGAACACTGAAGCTTTCTTT	CASTRGWTGPGNTEAFF
-	TRBJ1-1	-	TRBV20-1	TGCAGTGCTACGGGCCAGTCCAGTGAAGCTTTCTTT	CSATGQSSEAFF
many	TRBJ2-1	-	TRBV7-6	TGTGCCAGCAGCTTGATGGGTAGGGAGCAGTTCTTC	CASSLMGREQFF